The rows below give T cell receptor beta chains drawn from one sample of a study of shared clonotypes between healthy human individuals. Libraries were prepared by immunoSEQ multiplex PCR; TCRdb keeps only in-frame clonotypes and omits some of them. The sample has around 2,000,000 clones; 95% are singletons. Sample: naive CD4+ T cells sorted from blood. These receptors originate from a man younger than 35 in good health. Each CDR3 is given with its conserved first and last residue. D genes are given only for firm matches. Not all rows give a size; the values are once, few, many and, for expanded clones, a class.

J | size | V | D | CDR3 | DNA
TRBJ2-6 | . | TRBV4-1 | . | CASSPYRAGANVLTF | TGCGCCAGCAGTCCTTACAGGGCTGGGGCCAACGTCCTGACTTTC
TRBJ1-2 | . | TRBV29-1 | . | CSVGGASTYGYTF | TGCAGCGTTGGGGGGGCGTCGACCTATGGCTACACCTTC
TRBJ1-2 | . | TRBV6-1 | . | CASSEDAWTRYGYTF | TGTGCCAGCAGTGAAGATGCTTGGACGCGCTATGGCTACACCTTC
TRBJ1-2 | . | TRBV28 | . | CASSYRGRKYGYTF | TGTGCCAGCAGTTACCGCGGACGCAAGTATGGCTACACCTTC
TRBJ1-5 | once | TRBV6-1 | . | CASSQTVGGNQPQHF | TGTGCCAGCAGTCAAACGGTGGGGGGCAATCAGCCCCAGCATTTT
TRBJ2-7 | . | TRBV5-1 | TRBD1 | CASSLDRVYEQYF | TGCGCCAGCAGCTTAGACAGGGTTTACGAGCAGTACTTC
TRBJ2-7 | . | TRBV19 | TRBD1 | CASSLPGQNYEQYF | TGTGCCAGTAGCTTGCCGGGACAGAACTACGAGCAGTACTTC
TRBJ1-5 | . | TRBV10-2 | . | CASSEQGGQPQHF | TGCGCCAGCAGTGAGCAGGGAGGTCAGCCCCAGCATTTT
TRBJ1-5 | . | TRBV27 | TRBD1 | CASSSKQGALPQHF | TGTGCCAGCAGTTCGAAACAGGGGGCACTTCCCCAGCATTTT
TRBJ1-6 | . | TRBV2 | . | CASIRQPTDSPLHF | TGTGCCAGCATCCGACAGCCTACGGATTCACCCCTCCACTTT
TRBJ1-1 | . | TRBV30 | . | CAWSGRTDTEAFF | TGTGCCTGGAGTGGGCGGACAGACACTGAAGCTTTCTTT
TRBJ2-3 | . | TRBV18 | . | CASSPPSTDTQYF | TGTGCCAGCTCACCACCTAGCACAGATACGCAGTATTTT
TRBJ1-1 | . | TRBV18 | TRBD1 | CASSRPGQGGTEAFF | TGTGCCAGCTCCCGCCCTGGACAGGGGGGGACTGAAGCTTTCTTT
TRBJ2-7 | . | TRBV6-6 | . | CASSYGGTHEQYF | TGTGCCAGCAGTTACGGAGGGACACACGAGCAGTACTTC
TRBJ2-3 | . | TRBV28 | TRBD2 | CATKSGGPTDTQYF | TGTGCCACCAAGAGCGGGGGCCCCACAGATACGCAGTATTTT
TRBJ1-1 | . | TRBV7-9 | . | CASSLAGITEAFF | TGTGCCAGCAGCTTAGCAGGGATCACTGAAGCTTTCTTT